The next 26 T cell receptor beta chains were all read from a single sample in a study of control samples from healthy donors and cancer patients. Sequenced by immunoSEQ multiplex PCR; TCRdb stores in-frame clones only, minus some. In the table there are around 170,000 clones, 92% of which are singletons. The sample consisted of blood. These receptors all stem from a woman aged 25 to 39 in good health.

V is TRBV19 and J is TRBJ2-6; 11 bases are a match to TRBD2. Looked up from germline, CDR1 is LNHDA and CDR2 is SQIVND (reference sequence). The CDR3 loop spans 18 amino acids. J gave up 0 bases and V 7 bases, and 8 bases lay outside the gene matches. In nucleotides, the CDR3 is TGTGCCAGTACCCCAGGACTAGCGGGCGCCTCTGGGGCCAACGTCCTGACTTTC. Amino acid sequence: CASTPGLAGASGANVLTF.

This chain links TRBV7-3 with TRBJ2-3, with unresolved D. Germline CDR1 reads SGHTA; CDR2 reads FQGTGA. The ends were cut back, 4 bases at V and 1 base at J, with 12 bases in the middle. CDR3 length equals 15 residues. The CDR3 here is CASSSNGGRTDTQYF. The CDR3 DNA sequence: TGTGCCAGCAGCTCTAATGGCGGACGCACAGATACGCAGTATTTT.

A single count supports this clone. The V and J genes are TRBV27 and TRBJ1-6; D is unclear. CDR1 and CDR2 (germline): MNHEY, SMNVEV (reference sequence). This CDR3 region has 17 residues. V shed 3 bases and J shed 7 bases, with 19 bases lying between them. CDR3 amino acids: CASSLVPPPAPNSPLHF. Here the CDR3 DNA reads TGTGCCAGCAGTTTGGTCCCCCCCCCTGCTCCCAATTCACCCCTCCACTTT.

The chain recombines TRBV3-1 (or the pseudogene TRBV3-2) with TRBJ1-4; D is unclear. The CDR3 is 19 residues long. Germline V gene data show CDR1 as LGHDT and CDR2 as YNNKEL (reference sequence). V was cut by 1 base and J by 0 bases, with 18 bases left in between. Here the CDR3 DNA reads TGTGCCAGCAGCCAAGTGGGGTTCAGGAGGGATTCAACTAATGAAAAACTGTTTTTT. It codes for CASSQVGFRRDSTNEKLFF.

The rearrangement uses TRBV28 and TRBJ1-4; maybe TRBD1 (5 bases). The germline V gene has CDR1 MDHEN and CDR2 SYDVKM. V was pared by 4 bases and J by 14 bases, with 11 bases between. This CDR3 is 11 amino acids long. CDR3 amino acids: CASSSPGRLFF. Here the CDR3 DNA reads TGTGCCAGCAGTTCTCCGGGACGTCTGTTTTTT.

The chain uses TRBV28 and TRBJ2-7; D is ambiguous. CDR3 length: 14 residues. V was clipped by 2 bases and J by 2 bases, with 10 bases between them. Germline CDR1 and CDR2: MDHEN and SYDVKM. The CDR3 region has the DNA TGTGCCAGCAGTTTAGGGCAGCCTCCCTACGAGCAGTACTTC. Translation gives CASSLGQPPYEQYF.

V and J are TRBV7-2 and TRBJ1-5, with unresolved D. Deletions cut 2 bases from V and 5 bases from J, with 13 bases between. The CDR3 is 15 residues long. Per the germline V gene, CDR1 is SGHTA and CDR2 is FQGNSA. The CDR3 is CASSLWPGRDQPQHF. As DNA, the CDR3 is TGTGCCAGCAGCTTATGGCCAGGTCGGGATCAGCCCCAGCATTTT.

The chain carries TRBV10-3 and TRBJ2-7, with 7 bases identical to TRBD1. Germline CDR1 is ENHRY and CDR2 is SYGVKD. This CDR3 is 13 amino acids long. V was clipped by 6 bases and J by 0 bases; unmatched bases: 2. This CDR3 is CAIRQGSSYEQYF. In DNA form, the CDR3 reads TGTGCCATCAGACAGGGGAGCTCCTACGAGCAGTACTTC.

The chain combines TRBV29-1 with TRBJ1-3; tentatively, D is TRBD1 (5 bases). Trimming stripped 1 base from V and 0 bases from J, with 16 bases between. Germline assignment: CDR1 SQVTM and CDR2 ANQGSEA. This CDR3 is 17 amino acids long. The CDR3 DNA is TGCAGCGTTGAAGGAAACCAGGGAGACTACTCTGGAAACACCATATATTTT. Translating it yields CSVEGNQGDYSGNTIYF.

This rearrangement joins TRBV18 to TRBJ1-5; D remains unclear. CDR1 is KGHSH, CDR2 LQKENI, per germline. The CDR3 has 14 residues. With 6 bases removed from V and 6 bases from J, the gap between germline ends came to 15 bases. The CDR3 nucleotides read TGTGCCAGCTCGCCTCAGGAGTGGGGTCAGCCCCAGCATTTT. The encoded protein is CASSPQEWGQPQHF.

CDR3 residues: CAGGQGWQETQYF. DNA of the CDR3: TGTGCCGGGGGACAGGGGTGGCAAGAGACCCAGTACTTC. The genes are TRBV2 and TRBJ2-5, with 10 positions matching TRBD1. The CDR3 contains 13 residues. Germline V CDR1 and CDR2: SNHLY, FYNNEI. With V trimmed by 11 bases and J by 2 bases, 5 bases remained unmatched.

The rearrangement uses TRBV10-3 and TRBJ2-3; D tentatively reads TRBD1 or TRBD2 (5 bases each). V lost 3 bases to trimming and J lost 4 bases, with 11 bases between them. Germline V CDR1 and CDR2: ENHRY, SYGVKD. The CDR3 totals 14 residues. CDR3: CAISEGRGADTQYF. DNA of the CDR3: TGTGCCATCAGTGAAGGTCGGGGCGCAGATACGCAGTATTTT.

The chain joins TRBV15 to TRBJ2-7; D is perhaps TRBD1 (5 bases). In germline, CDR1 is LNHNV, CDR2 YYDKDF (reference sequence). This CDR3 spans 12 amino acids. The V end lost 5 bases, the J end lost 3 bases, and 8 bases lay between the germline ends. The CDR3 nucleotides read TGTGCCACCAGCCCGCAGGGCTACGAGCAGTACTTC. Protein: CATSPQGYEQYF.

The V gene is TRBV2, the J gene TRBJ1-1, with D hard to call. The V end lost 8 bases, the J end lost 1 base, and 11 bases lay between the germline ends. CDR3 length equals 13 residues. Per germline, CDR1 SNHLY and CDR2 FYNNEI. CDR3 sequence reads: CASAPVGNTEAFF. The DNA for the CDR3 is TGTGCCAGCGCTCCCGTTGGGAACACTGAAGCTTTCTTT. Using reference TRBV2 and TRBJ1-1 for the parts outside the CDR3, the full variable domain is EPEVTQTPSHQVTQMGQEVILRCVPISNHLYFYWYRQILGQKVEFLVSFYNNEISEKSEIFDDQFSVERPDGSNFTLKIRSTKLEDSAMYFCASAPVGNTEAFFGQGTRLTVV.

The chain is built from TRBV30 and TRBJ1-2, with D unclear. Per germline, CDR1 GTSNPN and CDR2 SVGIG (reference sequence). Trimming took 4 bases from V and 0 from J, leaving 12 bases between them. There are 14 residues in the CDR3. The CDR3 loop reads CAWTKAEPNYGYTF. The CDR3 DNA is TGTGCCTGGACCAAGGCGGAGCCTAACTATGGCTACACCTTC.

The CDR3 DNA sequence: TGCGCCAGCAGCCGAGGGAGGGCCAGGGGCTCCTACAATGAGCAGTTCTTC. Translation: CASSRGRARGSYNEQFF. The genes are TRBV4-1 and TRBJ2-1; tentatively, D is TRBD2 (7 bases). This CDR3 has 17 residues. V lost 4 bases, J lost 0 bases, and 16 bases lay in between. Germline V CDR1 and CDR2: MGHRA, YSYEKL.

The sample holds one count of this clone. The V and J genes are TRBV7-9 and TRBJ2-1; D tentatively fits TRBD1 or TRBD2 (6 bases each). The CDR3 contains 12 residues. Trimming removed 1 base from V and 10 bases from J, with 8 bases in between. Germline CDR1 and CDR2: SEHNR and FQNEAQ (reference sequence). The CDR3, as DNA: TGTGCCAGCAGCTTAGGCGGGACAGAGCAGTTCTTC. This gives the protein CASSLGGTEQFF. The whole variable domain, filled in from reference TRBV7-9 and TRBJ2-1, reads DTGVSQNPRHKITKRGQNVTFRCDPISEHNRLYWYRQTLGQGPEFLTYFQNEAQLEKSRLLSDRFSAERPKGSFSTLEIQRTEQGDSAMYLCASSLGGTEQFFGPGTRLTVL.

This chain uses TRBV25-1 with TRBJ2-5, with 8 bases that match TRBD1. In germline, CDR1 is MGHDK, CDR2 SYGVNS. J lost 2 bases, V lost 4 bases, and 3 bases had no gene match. The CDR3 contains 14 residues. The CDR3: CASSGDRPQETQYF. CDR3 bases: TGTGCCAGCAGTGGGGACAGGCCGCAAGAGACCCAGTACTTC.

This chain joins TRBV19 and TRBJ1-5; tentative D call: TRBD1 (5 bases). The CDR3 runs to 13 residues. The germline V gene has CDR1 LNHDA and CDR2 SQIVND (reference sequence). The ends were cut back, 6 bases at V and 4 bases at J, with 10 bases in the middle. Written as DNA, the CDR3 is TGTGCCAGTAGGTGGGGGACTAATCAGCCCCAGCATTTT. It translates to CASRWGTNQPQHF.

The V gene is TRBV7-3, the J gene TRBJ2-1; D is perhaps TRBD2 (5 bases). The CDR3 has 15 amino acids. Germline V CDR1 and CDR2: SGHTA, FQGTGA. Trimming took 2 bases from V and 0 from J, leaving 8 bases between them. The CDR3 protein is CASSLDRGSYNEQFF. DNA of the CDR3: TGTGCCAGCAGCTTAGATCGGGGCTCCTACAATGAGCAGTTCTTC.

This chain joins TRBV28 and TRBJ1-3, with D possibly matching TRBD1 (6 bases). The CDR3 sequence is 15 residues long. Germline values: CDR1 MDHEN, CDR2 SYDVKM. V lost 2 bases to trimming and J lost 5 bases, with 13 bases between them. CDR3 DNA sequence: TGTGCCAGCAGTTTAAGCGGGGGCGGGAGAAACACCATATATTTT. Protein product: CASSLSGGGRNTIYF.

V and J are TRBV6-4 and TRBJ1-3, with D tentatively TRBD1 (5 bases). V was clipped by 6 bases and J by 0 bases, with 12 bases between them. The length of the CDR3 is 15 residues. Germline V gene sequence: CDR1 MRHNA, CDR2 SNTAGT. CDR3 amino acids: CASSSRDHSGNTIYF. The CDR3, as DNA: TGTGCCAGCAGCTCTAGGGACCACTCTGGAAACACCATATATTTT.

CDR3 protein: CASSSRDGFYGYTF. The CDR3 nucleotides are TGTGCCAGCAGCTCTAGGGACGGATTCTATGGCTACACCTTC. The J gene is TRBJ1-2, the V gene TRBV3-1 (or the pseudogene TRBV3-2), with a tentative D call TRBD1 (5 bases). This CDR3 spans 14 amino acids. Germline lookup yields CDR1 LGHDT and CDR2 YNNKEL (reference sequence). V shed 5 bases and J shed 4 bases, with 14 bases lying between them.

The chain couples TRBV24-1 to TRBJ2-3, with D possibly matching TRBD1 (7 bases). Germline loops: CDR1 KGHDR, CDR2 SFDVKD. Between the trimmed V and J ends, which lost 1 base and 3 bases, there was a span of 22 bases. This CDR3 has 19 residues. CDR3 sequence reads: CATSDFPGGRNKGTDTQYF. CDR3 nucleotide sequence: TGTGCCACCAGTGATTTCCCAGGGGGGCGAAACAAGGGGACAGATACGCAGTATTTT.

The chain recombines TRBV4-1 with TRBJ2-1; 8 bases line up with TRBD2. CDR1 and CDR2 from the germline V gene are MGHRA and YSYEKL. The junction had 8 bases not matched to a gene; V was cut back by 4 bases and J by 3 bases. The CDR3 has 16 residues. As DNA, the CDR3 is TGCGCCAGCAGCCCACTCTTACTAGCGGACTACAATGAGCAGTTCTTC. It codes for CASSPLLLADYNEQFF.

The chain combines TRBV7-9 with TRBJ2-1; D possibly matches TRBD1 or TRBD2 (5 bases each). Germline V CDR1 and CDR2: SEHNR, FQNEAQ (reference sequence). This CDR3 is built from 14 residues. Trimming removed 0 bases from V and 7 bases from J, with 10 bases in between. The CDR3, as DNA: TGTGCCAGCAGCTTAGCCCCGGGACCAAATGAGCAGTTCTTC. It encodes CASSLAPGPNEQFF. The whole variable domain, remainder taken from reference TRBV7-9 and TRBJ2-1, is DTGVSQNPRHKITKRGQNVTFRCDPISEHNRLYWYRQTLGQGPEFLTYFQNEAQLEKSRLLSDRFSAERPKGSFSTLEIQRTEQGDSAMYLCASSLAPGPNEQFFGPGTRLTVL.